Below, 20 T cell receptor beta chains from the same sample are listed, as sequenced in a study of shared clonotypes between healthy human individuals. Sequencing used immunoSEQ multiplex PCR; TCRdb keeps in-frame clones, though not all of them. The sample holds roughly 1,600,000 clones; approximately 98.5% are singletons and the top ten take roughly 0.36%. What was sequenced was naive CD4+ T cells sorted from blood. Subset given: CD45RA+ positively selected. Receptors were obtained from a man aged 30 to 39 in good health.

The chain couples TRBV18 to TRBJ1-5; D gene ambiguous. Germline CDR1 reads KGHSH; CDR2 reads LQKENI. V lost 3 bases, J lost 2 bases, and 17 bases lay in between. CDR3 size: 17 residues. The CDR3 coding sequence is TGTGCCAGCTCACCCGAAATCGCGTCCAGCCGCAATCAGCCCCAGCATTTT. Its protein is CASSPEIASSRNQPQHF.

The V and J genes are TRBV7-2 and TRBJ2-1; 15 bases fit TRBD2. J was trimmed by 4 bases and V by 5 bases; bases with no gene match: 6. This CDR3 region has 17 residues. CDR1 SGHTA and CDR2 FQGNSA come from the germline V gene. The CDR3 region has the DNA TGTGCCAGCAGCCGGACTAGCGGGAGGGCAATATACAATGAGCAGTTCTTC. As protein: CASSRTSGRAIYNEQFF.

Points on this clone: This sample includes further DNA sequences coding for the same CDR3. The V call is TRBV11-2, the J call TRBJ2-5; D gene ambiguous. The CDR3 is 14 amino acids. Trimming removed 5 bases from V and 2 bases from J, with 12 bases in between. Looked up from germline, CDR1 is SGHAT and CDR2 is FQNNGV. CDR3 in DNA: TGTGCCAGCAGCCCCACGGGCGTACAAGAGACCCAGTACTTC. This encodes CASSPTGVQETQYF.

This sequence joins TRBV21-1 and TRBJ2-4; TRBD2 is the table's D call, not checked against the DNA. TRBV21-1 is recorded as a pseudogene. The CDR3 extends over 14 amino acids. The CDR3 DNA sequence: TGTGCCAGCAGCCGGGAGGTAGCCAAAAACATTCAGTACTTC. The encoded protein is CASSREVAKNIQYF.

The chain links TRBV6-4 to TRBJ1-1, with no clear D. The germline gives CDR1 MRHNA, CDR2 SNTAGT. Between the trimmed V and J ends, which lost 4 bases and 0 bases, there was a span of 6 bases. The CDR3 length is 13 residues. CDR3 DNA sequence: TGTGCCAGCAGTGCGGCGTTGAACACTGAAGCTTTCTTT. It specifies CASSAALNTEAFF.

This clone was seen a single time. The CDR3 region has the DNA TGTGCCAGCGGACAGGCGGACAGGACCCCCAACACTGAAGCTTTCTTT. This translates into CASGQADRTPNTEAFF. This chain links TRBV5-6 with TRBJ1-1; 7 bases line up with TRBD1. The CDR3 is 16 amino acids. Germline V gives CDR1 SGHDT, CDR2 YYEEEE. Trimming took 7 bases from V and 2 from J; bases not matched to a gene: 14.

In nucleotides, the CDR3 is TGTGCCAGCAGCGTAGTAGTTTTCGGCAATGAGCAGTTCTTC. Its protein product is CASSVVVFGNEQFF. The J gene is TRBJ2-1, the V gene TRBV9; D call uncertain. This CDR3 contains 14 residues. The V and J ends lost 0 bases and 6 bases respectively, with 10 bases between them. The V gene's germline CDR1 is SGDLS and CDR2 YYNGEE.

The V gene is TRBV19, the J gene TRBJ2-1; TRBD1 matches at 9 bases. The CDR3 has 15 amino acids. Germline trimming cut 5 bases from V and 9 bases from J; bases unmatched to any gene: 11. Germline V gene sequence: CDR1 LNHDA, CDR2 SQIVND (reference sequence). CDR3 sequence reads: CASSSGTGSDGEQFF. The CDR3, as DNA: TGTGCCAGTAGTTCCGGGACAGGGTCTGACGGTGAGCAGTTCTTC.

The chain is built from TRBV28 and TRBJ2-7; the D gene is possibly TRBD2 (5 bases). The germline V and J ends were trimmed by 5 bases and 6 bases, with 20 bases remaining between them. Germline values: CDR1 MDHEN, CDR2 SYDVKM. The CDR3 is 15 amino acids. Here the CDR3 reads CASSRGGEGNPEQYF. The CDR3 region has the DNA TGTGCCAGCAGTCGGGGTGGTGAAGGAAATCCCGAGCAGTACTTC.

V gene TRBV13 combines with J gene TRBJ2-3; possibly TRBD1 for D (5 bases). The germline gives CDR1 PRHDT, CDR2 FYEKMQ (reference sequence). V lost 6 bases and J lost 2, with 15 bases in between. The CDR3 loop spans 15 amino acids. The CDR3 loop is CASRIWGGATDTQYF. CDR3 sequence (DNA): TGTGCCAGCAGGATATGGGGCGGTGCCACAGATACGCAGTATTTT.

This clone has just one count. V and J are TRBV28 and TRBJ2-7, with D possibly being TRBD2 (6 bases). V was shortened by 7 bases and J by 5 bases, with 18 bases between the two germline ends. This CDR3 region has 14 residues. The germline V gene encodes CDR1 MDHEN and CDR2 SYDVKM. In DNA, the CDR3 is TGTGCCAGCATGCTGGCAGGGAGGTTCCACGAGCAGTACTTC. Protein sequence: CASMLAGRFHEQYF.

This clone was picked up one time. The chain uses TRBV18 and TRBJ2-5, with D perhaps TRBD1 (5 bases). V shed 6 bases and J shed 4 bases, with 15 bases lying between them. The CDR3 extends over 14 amino acids. Germline V gives CDR1 KGHSH, CDR2 LQKENI. Here the CDR3 reads CASSLYQGGETQYF. The CDR3 region has the DNA TGTGCCAGCTCGCTGTACCAGGGTGGAGAGACCCAGTACTTC.

The chain joins TRBV6-5 to TRBJ2-1, with D perhaps TRBD1 or TRBD2 (6 bases each). There are 13 residues in the CDR3. The V gene's germline CDR1 is MNHEY and CDR2 SVGAGI. Trimming pared 7 bases from V and 9 bases from J, leaving 16 bases between. CDR3 nucleotide sequence: TGTGCCAGCATCAAACCGGGGGCCAGTGAGCAGTTCTTC. Its protein is CASIKPGASEQFF.

This chain connects TRBV6-6 to TRBJ2-5, with TRBD1 matching over 7 bases. From germline, CDR1 is MNHNY and CDR2 SVGAGI (reference sequence). Trimming took 8 bases from V and 4 from J; bases not matched to a gene: 10. The CDR3 has 14 amino acids. CDR3 sequence (DNA): TGTGCCAGCGGACCGACAGGGAAGCCAGAGACCCAGTACTTC. Translated: CASGPTGKPETQYF.

This rearrangement joins TRBV9 to TRBJ2-2; D unresolved. This CDR3 has 13 amino acids. Between the trimmed V and J ends, which lost 3 bases and 11 bases, there was a span of 14 bases. Germline V gene sequence: CDR1 SGDLS, CDR2 YYNGEE. CDR3 coding DNA: TGTGCCAGCAGCGCGTTAGTCGTTAGCGAGCTGTTTTTT. Translating it yields CASSALVVSELFF.

The rearrangement joins TRBV10-1 to TRBJ2-7; 10 bases line up with TRBD1. V shed 6 bases and J 3 bases; nucleotides not matched to a gene: 5. The CDR3 has 14 residues. Germline CDR1 is WNHNN and CDR2 is SYGVQD (reference sequence). As DNA, the CDR3 is TGCGCCAGCAGCCAGGGACAGGGGAGCTACGAGCAGTACTTC. This gives the protein CASSQGQGSYEQYF.

The chain is built from TRBV15 and TRBJ2-3, with TRBD2 matching 11 bases. V lost 0 bases, J lost 5 bases, and 13 bases stayed unmatched. The CDR3 is 19 residues long. CDR1 is LNHNV and CDR2 is YYDKDF in the germline V gene (reference sequence). The CDR3 here is CATSRDTSGGLREGDTQYF. CDR3 coding DNA: TGTGCCACCAGCAGAGATACTAGCGGGGGCCTCCGGGAGGGAGATACGCAGTATTTT. The full variable domain, its missing parts supplied by reference TRBV15 and TRBJ2-3, is DAMVIQNPRYQVTQFGKPVTLSCSQTLNHNVMYWYQQKSSQAPKLLFHYYDKDFNNEADTPDNFQSRRPNTSFCFLDIRSPGLGDTAMYLCATSRDTSGGLREGDTQYFGPGTRLTVL.

The V call is TRBV29-1, the J call TRBJ1-4, with 10 bases fitting TRBD1. The V and J ends lost 5 bases and 8 bases, in that order; junction bases with no gene match: 5. The CDR3 totals 13 residues. Germline V gene lookup returns CDR1 SQVTM and CDR2 ANQGSEA. CDR3 nucleotides: TGCAGCGTTAACACGGGACAGGGGGAAAAACTGTTTTTT. Residues: CSVNTGQGEKLFF.

Remarks on this clone: Other nucleotide sequences in the sample specify the same CDR3. This chain links TRBV28 with TRBJ2-7; 8 bases align to TRBD1. V lost 4 bases to trimming and J lost 0 bases; unmatched junction nucleotides: 5. Germline lookup yields CDR1 MDHEN and CDR2 SYDVKM. CDR3 length: 15 residues. The CDR3 loop is CASSSPGTGSYEQYF. CDR3 in DNA: TGTGCCAGCAGTTCCCCGGGGACAGGCTCCTACGAGCAGTACTTC. Looking up the rest from reference TRBV28 and TRBJ2-7 gives the full variable domain: DVKVTQSSRYLVKRTGEKVFLECVQDMDHENMFWYRQDPGLGLRLIYFSYDVKMKEKGDIPEGYSVSREKKERFSLILESASTNQTSMYLCASSSPGTGSYEQYFGPGTRLTVT.

This chain links TRBV29-1 with TRBJ2-3; 7 bases agree with TRBD1. The V gene's germline CDR1 is SQVTM and CDR2 ANQGSEA. V gave up 4 bases and J gave up 2 bases; unmatched junction bases: 15. The CDR3 runs to 17 residues. The CDR3 DNA reads as TGCAGCGTTGTTTCTATAACATGGGACAGAGACACAGATACGCAGTATTTT. Translation gives CSVVSITWDRDTDTQYF.